The 7 T cell receptor beta chains below come from one sample, sequenced in a study of T cells in tuberculosis. Only in-frame clones appear in the TCRdb table, and some are missing; sequencing was by immunoSEQ multiplex PCR. The table lists around 35,000 clones, 90% to 95% of them singletons, with around 10% in the top ten. Specimen: PBMCs. The receptor set was obtained from a donor aged 10 to 29 with latent tuberculosis or without tuberculosis infection. Some clones in this sample may be carry-over from other donors' samples.

V is TRBV4-1 and J is TRBJ1-6; D might be TRBD1 (6 bases). Germline V gives CDR1 MGHRA, CDR2 YSYEKL. V lost 1 base to trimming and J lost 2 bases, with 15 bases between them. The CDR3 has 18 residues. CDR3 nucleotides: TGCGCCAGCAGCCAAGCCCCTCGGACAGAACCCTATAATTCACCCCTCCACTTT. It codes for CASSQAPRTEPYNSPLHF.

CDR3 residues: CASSQQGSTEAFF. CDR3 in DNA: TGTGCCAGCAGCCAACAGGGGAGCACTGAAGCTTTCTTT. This sequence joins TRBV27 and TRBJ1-1, with TRBD1 matching 7 bases. CDR3 size: 13 residues. Germline V gene data show CDR1 as MNHEY and CDR2 as SMNVEV (reference sequence). The V segment lost 6 bases and the J segment 4 bases; nucleotides outside the gene matches: 5.

The J gene is TRBJ2-4, the V gene TRBV10-3, with 7 bases identical to TRBD1. From germline, CDR1 is ENHRY and CDR2 SYGVKD. V lost 6 bases and J lost 6; bases outside the gene matches: 5. The CDR3 sequence is 13 residues long. The CDR3 nucleotides are TGTGCCATCAGGGGGGACAGTTTAAACATTCAGTACTTC. Its protein product is CAIRGDSLNIQYF.

The chain employs TRBV19 and TRBJ2-2; weak D call: TRBD1 (6 bases). Trimming pared 6 bases from V and 6 bases from J, leaving 11 bases between. This CDR3 region has 13 residues. In germline, CDR1 is LNHDA, CDR2 SQIVND (reference sequence). Here the CDR3 DNA reads TGTGCCAGTAGCCACAGGGTCCCCGGGGAGCTGTTTTTT. Translation gives CASSHRVPGELFF.

This chain uses TRBV5-6 with TRBJ2-7, with 9 bases identical to TRBD1. Unmatched junction bases numbered 4, after V lost 3 bases and J lost 6 bases. The germline V gene encodes CDR1 SGHDT and CDR2 YYEEEE. The CDR3 contains 13 residues. This chain's CDR3 is CASSSQGASEQYV. CDR3 coding DNA: TGTGCCAGCAGCTCACAGGGGGCCAGCGAGCAGTACGTC.

This clone showed up just a few times. This sequence joins TRBV7-8 and TRBJ1-2, with no clear D. Germline values: CDR1 SGHVS, CDR2 FQNEAQ. The CDR3 length is 14 residues. The ends were cut back, 1 base at V and 4 bases at J, with 10 bases in the middle. The CDR3 bases are TGTGCCAGCAGCTTAGGGATAGAGGGCTATGGCTACACCTTC. This codes for CASSLGIEGYGYTF.

This clone was seen a single time. The V call is TRBV6-6, the J call TRBJ2-2; D possibly corresponds to TRBD1 (5 bases). This CDR3 comprises 14 residues. V lost 5 bases to trimming and J lost 2 bases, with 9 bases between them. Germline CDR1 and CDR2: MNHNY and SVGAGI (reference sequence). The CDR3 DNA sequence: TGTGCCAGCAGTCCCGACAGAAACACCGGGGAGCTGTTTTTT. Amino acids: CASSPDRNTGELFF.